Listed below are T cell receptor beta chains from one sample, sequenced in a study of response to subunit inactivated influenza vaccine. Each CDR3 protein is one row after TCRdb ran MiXCR on the RT-PCR reads. The sample carries about 500,000 distinct CDR3 sequences, more than 15% recorded once. The material sequenced was CD4+ T cells sorted from PBMCs, taken 23 months after vaccination. The receptors come from a man between 50 and 75 years old who received an inactivated influenza vaccine. CDR3s include the opening cysteine and the closing phenylalanine or tryptophan. A D gene is named only where the DNA matches it firmly. Rows give clone size only sometimes, using once, few, many, or a class for an expanded clone.

j_call d_call v_call clone_size cdr3_nt cdr3_aa
TRBJ2-7 . TRBV20-1 few TGCAGTGCTGCCTCGGATGGATGGCAGTACTTC CSAASDGWQYF
TRBJ2-7 . TRBV5-1 . TGCGCCAGCAGCTTACGGGAAGGCGGAACCTACGAGCAGTACTTC CASSLREGGTYEQYF
TRBJ1-5 TRBD1 TRBV27 . TGTGCCAGCAGTTCACGACAGGGAGGTCAGCCCCAGCATTTT CASSSRQGGQPQHF
TRBJ2-3 . TRBV5-4 . TGTGCCAGCGGTTTTGCTAGCACAGATACGCAGTATTTT CASGFASTDTQYF
TRBJ2-5 TRBD2 TRBV6-1 few TGTGCCAGCAGTCTAGCGGGGGTGTTTCGGGAGACCCAGTACTTC CASSLAGVFRETQYF
TRBJ2-1 TRBD1 TRBV6-5 few TGTGCCAGCAGTTACAACGGACAGGTGATCTCCAATGAGCAGTTCTTC CASSYNGQVISNEQFF
TRBJ2-7 . TRBV20-1 . TGCAGTACTAGCGGCAGGGGGAGCTACGAGCAGTACTTC CSTSGRGSYEQYF
TRBJ2-2 TRBD2 TRBV25-1 few TGTGCCAGCAGCCCAGGACTAGCGGGAGGGTCGGACACCGGGGAGCTGTTTTTT CASSPGLAGGSDTGELFF
TRBJ1-1 . TRBV30 few TGTGCCTGGAGTCTCGTCAACGGCGCTGAAGCTTTCTTT CAWSLVNGAEAFF
TRBJ2-7 TRBD2 TRBV11-2 . TGTGCCAGCAGCTTAATAGGTAGTCTAGCGGGGGGCAAACTACTGGAGCAGTACTTC CASSLIGSLAGGKLLEQYF
TRBJ1-2 . TRBV29-1 few TGCAGCGTTGAAGATTCGTCGGGGGGCAATGGCTACACCTTC CSVEDSSGGNGYTF
TRBJ2-7 TRBD2 TRBV5-1 few TGCGCCAGCAGCCTAAGGACTAGCGGTGCCTACGAGCAGTACTTC CASSLRTSGAYEQYF
TRBJ2-1 . TRBV5-8 few TGTGCCAGCAGCTTGGACTTGCCCAATGAGCAGTTCTTC CASSLDLPNEQFF
TRBJ2-2 . TRBV11-1 few TGTGCCAGCAGCTTACATACAGGGTCCGGGGAGCTGTTTTTT CASSLHTGSGELFF
TRBJ2-3 . TRBV4-2 many TGTGCCAGCAGCCAAGGAGGGTCTCAGTATTTT CASSQGGSQYF
TRBJ2-7 . TRBV12-3/TRBV12-4 many TGTGCCAGCAGTTTTAGTCGGATCTACGAGCAGTACTTC CASSFSRIYEQYF
TRBJ2-3 . TRBV29-1 few TGCAGCGTTGGCAGGGGACAAGTTTTAGATACGCAGTATTTT CSVGRGQVLDTQYF